The rows below give T cell receptor beta chains drawn from one sample of a study of a mutant IDH1 vaccine in newly diagnosed glioma. Method: immunoSEQ multiplex PCR; TCRdb's copy keeps in-frame clones and lacks some. The data hold roughly 50,000 clones, with 80% to 90% observed a single time. Their cognate antigens are unknown. Sequenced material: PBMCs, taken from a glioma patient whose treatment included an IDH1 peptide vaccine. These receptors were collected from a woman in her 40s with glioma. Some clones in this sample may be carry-over from other donors' samples. The CDR3 runs from the conserved cysteine through the conserved F or W. The D gene is left open where the match is weak. Part of the rows lack a size; the others show once, few, many or a class for expanded clones.

D gene,CDR3 length,clone size,J gene,V gene,CDR3 DNA,CDR3 protein
NA,12,NA,TRBJ1-1,TRBV7-9,TGTGCCAGCAGATATAGCCACACTGAAGCTTTCTTT,CASRYSHTEAFF
NA,12,NA,TRBJ2-6,TRBV15,TGTGCCACCAGCAGGGGGGCCAACGTCCTGACTTTC,CATSRGANVLTF
NA,13,few,TRBJ1-1,TRBV14,TGTGCCAGCAGCCAAGATCTCGGTGGTGGAGCTTTCTTT,CASSQDLGGGAFF
NA,15,NA,TRBJ2-2,TRBV21-1,TGTGCCAGCAGCAAAGTCGGAAGTCTGGAAGGGGAGCTGTTTTTT,CASSKVGSLEGELFF
TRBD2,14,NA,TRBJ2-1,TRBV9,TGTGCCAGCAGCCCCGGACTAGCGGGGGGGCCGGGGATCTTC,CASSPGLAGGPGIF
NA,13,NA,TRBJ1-4,TRBV5-6,TGTGCCAGTAACCGGCCAACTAATGAAAAACTGTTTTTT,CASNRPTNEKLFF
NA,15,NA,TRBJ1-2,TRBV4-3,TGCGCCAGCAGCCAAGAGGATACAGGTGTCTATGGCTACACCTTC,CASSQEDTGVYGYTF
TRBD2,17,NA,TRBJ2-7,TRBV7-2,TGTGCCAGCAGCTTAAAAGCGGGGGGGGAGGAACCCTACGAGCAGTACTTC,CASSLKAGGEEPYEQYF
TRBD2,15,NA,TRBJ2-3,TRBV6-4,TGTGCCAGCAGTGCGACTAGCGGGGGCACAGATACGCAGTATTTT,CASSATSGGTDTQYF
NA,14,NA,TRBJ1-6,TRBV7-6,TGTGCCAGCAGCTTACCAGGGGATTATTCACCCCTCCACTTT,CASSLPGDYSPLHF
NA,12,NA,TRBJ1-2,TRBV6-6,TGTGCCAGCGTTAACAACGGGGATGGCTACACCTTC,CASVNNGDGYTF
NA,13,NA,TRBJ1-2,TRBV11-2,TGTGCCAGCAGTCGGACGGTTAAATATGGCTACACCTTC,CASSRTVKYGYTF
NA,13,NA,TRBJ1-6,TRBV30,TGTGCCTTCACGGACAACCATAATTCACCCCTCCACTTT,CAFTDNHNSPLHF
NA,12,NA,TRBJ2-1,TRBV5-8,TGTGCCAGCAGCTTGATCCGCTATGAGCAGTTCTTC,CASSLIRYEQFF
NA,14,NA,TRBJ2-7,TRBV30,TGTGCCTGGGACCTCGGGGGAAGCTCCTACGAGCAGTACTTC,CAWDLGGSSYEQYF
NA,13,NA,TRBJ1-5,TRBV7-8,TGTGCCAGCAGCTTAGTCCTAAATCAGCCCCAGCATTTT,CASSLVLNQPQHF
NA,16,NA,TRBJ2-5,TRBV2,TGTGCCAGCAGCTCCCTGGGATCGAGGCAGTTCGAGACCCAGTACTTC,CASSSLGSRQFETQYF
NA,17,NA,TRBJ1-5,TRBV19,TGTGCCAGTAGTATGCCGCCCGGGACGGCTAGCAATCAGCCCCAGCATTTT,CASSMPPGTASNQPQHF
NA,15,NA,TRBJ1-2,TRBV7-9,TGTGCCAGCAGCTCTCAGGGTCAGTTTAACTATGGCTACACCTTC,CASSSQGQFNYGYTF
TRBD2,17,NA,TRBJ2-3,TRBV9,TGTGCCAGCAGCGTAGAGGAAGGTAGCGGGGGGCGGGATACGCAGTATTTT,CASSVEEGSGGRDTQYF
NA,14,once,TRBJ2-3,TRBV5-1,TGCGCCAGCAGCTTGAGGTTATCGGCGGATACGCAGTATTTT,CASSLRLSADTQYF
TRBD1,15,NA,TRBJ2-1,TRBV7-2,TGTGCCAGCAGCCCAGGGGGCAGGTGGCCCAATGAGCAGTTCTTC,CASSPGGRWPNEQFF
NA,13,once,TRBJ2-7,TRBV11-3,TGTGCCAGCAGCCGAGAGGAGGGCTACGAGCAGTACTTC,CASSREEGYEQYF
NA,16,NA,TRBJ2-7,TRBV7-9,TGTGCCAGCAGCACGCACGGGGACACCCGGTTTCTCAAGCAGTACTTC,CASSTHGDTRFLKQYF
NA,12,NA,TRBJ1-5,TRBV4-2,TGTGCCAGCAGCCAAGATGAACAGCCCCAGCATTTT,CASSQDEQPQHF
TRBD2,15,NA,TRBJ2-2,TRBV28,TGTGCCGGGTCTAGCGGGGGGACCTCGGGCGGGGAGCTGTTTTTT,CAGSSGGTSGGELFF
NA,17,NA,TRBJ2-3,TRBV7-8,TGTGCCAGCAGCCTGGGATTTTCTGACAGCTCCACAGATACGCAGTATTTT,CASSLGFSDSSTDTQYF
TRBD2,16,NA,TRBJ2-3,TRBV18,TGTGCCAGCTCATCCGGACTAGCGGGGGGGCCAGATACGCAGTATTTT,CASSSGLAGGPDTQYF
TRBD2,13,NA,TRBJ2-3,TRBV7-3,TGTGCCAGCTCGGGACTAGTTACAGATACGCAGTATTTT,CASSGLVTDTQYF
NA,16,once,TRBJ1-6,TRBV7-9,TGTGCCAGCAGCCCCTCGGACCCACTGTATAATTCACCCCTCCACTTT,CASSPSDPLYNSPLHF